These 10 T cell receptor beta chains were sequenced from one sample in a study of T cell responses to AZD1222 COVID-19 vaccine. Assay: immunoSEQ multiplex PCR; the TCRdb copy retains only in-frame clones and omits some. This table holds more than 95,000 clones, approximately 92% found once. The sequences come from peripheral blood, collected 28 days after the second AZD1222 dose. The receptors stem from an adult who received the AZD1222 COVID-19 vaccine.

The chain employs TRBV13 and TRBJ2-2; 13 nucleotides line up with TRBD2. The CDR3 is 18 amino acids. CDR1 is PRHDT, CDR2 FYEKMQ, per germline (reference sequence). Trimming took 5 bases from V and 2 from J; bases not matched to a gene: 8. CDR3 coding DNA: TGTGCCAGCAGCCCCACCGGGACTAGCGGGACCAACACCGGGGAGCTGTTTTTT. Encoded protein: CASSPTGTSGTNTGELFF.

This chain links TRBV11-2 with TRBJ1-2; D is perhaps TRBD1 (6 bases). Trimming took off 1 base at V and 8 bases at J, with 17 bases between the two ends. The CDR3 sequence is 15 residues long. Germline CDR1 is SGHAT and CDR2 is FQNNGV. CDR3 in amino acids: CASSLVYQGSPGYTF. In DNA form, the CDR3 reads TGTGCCAGCAGCTTAGTGTATCAGGGGAGTCCCGGCTACACCTTC. The variable domain in full, with the rest retrieved from reference TRBV11-2 and TRBJ1-2, is EAGVAQSPRYKIIEKRQSVAFWCNPISGHATLYWYQQILGQGPKLLIQFQNNGVVDDSQLPKDRFSAERLKGVDSTLKIQPAKLEDSAVYLCASSLVYQGSPGYTFGSGTRLTVV.

The rearrangement links TRBV5-4 to TRBJ2-5; 13 positions match TRBD2. This CDR3 has 17 amino acids. The J segment lost 5 bases and the V segment lost 0 bases, leaving 7 bases of the junction unmatched. Germline V gene data show CDR1 as SGHNT and CDR2 as YYREEE (reference sequence). In DNA form, the CDR3 reads TGTGCCAGCAGCTTGGCTCGGACTAGCGGGAGTTCGGAGACCCAGTACTTC. Translation gives CASSLARTSGSSETQYF.

The V call is TRBV18, the J call TRBJ2-7, with a tentative D call TRBD1 (5 bases). CDR3 size: 13 residues. Per germline, CDR1 KGHSH and CDR2 LQKENI. The ends were cut back, 3 bases at V and 7 bases at J, with 13 bases in the middle. The CDR3 DNA reads as TGTGCCAGCTCACCGGGCAGGGTAGGAGAGCAGTACTTC. It yields the protein CASSPGRVGEQYF.

CDR3 region: CASSSGRIADTQYF. As DNA, the CDR3 is TGTGCCAGCAGTTCCGGACGGATAGCAGATACGCAGTATTTT. The rearrangement joins TRBV6-5 to TRBJ2-3; D gene ambiguous. CDR1 MNHEY and CDR2 SVGAGI come from the germline V gene. The V gene lost 4 bases and the J gene lost 4 bases, with 12 bases spanning the gap. This CDR3 has 14 amino acids.

The genes are TRBV12-1 and TRBJ2-7; the D call TRBD2 from the table was never checked on the DNA. TRBV12-1 is assigned pseudogene status. The CDR3 is 14 amino acids. CDR3 amino acids: CASSFERERYEQYF. CDR3 sequence (DNA): TGTGCCAGCAGCTTCGAGCGGGAGAGGTACGAGCAGTACTTC.

The chain uses TRBV7-3 and TRBJ2-6; D uncertain. CDR1 and CDR2 from the germline V gene are SGHTA and FQGTGA. There are 17 residues in the CDR3. Trimming stripped 0 bases from V and 0 bases from J, with 9 bases between. The CDR3: CASSLTGSRSGANVLTF. CDR3 DNA sequence: TGTGCCAGCAGCTTAACTGGCAGCCGCTCTGGGGCCAACGTCCTGACTTTC.

The V gene is TRBV7-9, the J gene TRBJ2-5; no firm D call. CDR3 length equals 10 residues. Trimming took 8 bases from V and 7 from J, leaving 8 bases between them. Germline values: CDR1 SEHNR, CDR2 FQNEAQ (reference sequence). CDR3 DNA sequence: TGTGCCAGCGGCCTAGTGACCCAGTACTTC. This translates into CASGLVTQYF. Drawing the rest from reference TRBV7-9 and TRBJ2-5, the complete variable domain is DTGVSQNPRHKITKRGQNVTFRCDPISEHNRLYWYRQTLGQGPEFLTYFQNEAQLEKSRLLSDRFSAERPKGSFSTLEIQRTEQGDSAMYLCASGLVTQYFGPGTRLLVL.

The chain has TRBV7-3 and TRBJ2-7, with TRBD2 matching 14 bases. CDR1 is SGHTA and CDR2 is FQGTGA in the germline V gene. V trimming: 0 bases; J trimming: 7 bases; junction bases outside the gene matches: 5. This CDR3 comprises 16 residues. DNA for the CDR3: TGTGCCAGCAGCTTAACCCCGGGACTAGCGGGAGTAGAGCAGTACTTC. This sequence encodes CASSLTPGLAGVEQYF.

The table lists this clone with a few counts. V and J are TRBV7-2 and TRBJ2-7; weak D call: TRBD1 (6 bases). CDR1 SGHTA and CDR2 FQGNSA come from the germline V gene. V was pared by 4 bases and J by 2 bases, with 15 bases between. The CDR3 runs to 15 residues. The CDR3 DNA follows: TGTGCCAGCAGCTCGACCCTGACAGGCCCCTACGAGCAGTACTTC. Residues: CASSSTLTGPYEQYF.